The next 8 T cell receptor beta chains were all read from a single sample in a study of T cell changes during pregnancy in multiple sclerosis. Generated by immunoSEQ multiplex PCR, the TCRdb table keeps only in-frame clones and is missing some. Here the sample spans about 92,000 clones, just under 95% being singletons. This sample comprised peripheral blood, obtained in the first trimester of pregnancy. The receptors were sampled from a female donor with multiple sclerosis, enrolled in a pregnancy study.

This rearrangement joins TRBV5-1 to TRBJ1-2; TRBD1 matches at 7 bases. With 1 base clipped from V and 4 bases from J, the junction kept 4 bases outside the gene matches. The CDR3 has 14 residues. CDR1 is SGHRS and CDR2 is YFSETQ in the germline V gene. CDR3 sequence: CASSLTGEVYGYTF. The CDR3 DNA follows: TGCGCCAGCAGCTTGACAGGGGAAGTCTATGGCTACACCTTC.

This clone appeared a single time. V and J are TRBV27 and TRBJ1-2; 7 nucleotides agree with TRBD1. V was clipped by 3 bases and J by 2 bases; unmatched bases: 15. Germline V gene sequence: CDR1 MNHEY, CDR2 SMNVEV (reference sequence). CDR3 size: 18 residues. The CDR3 DNA sequence: TGTGCCAGCAGTTTGAAAGGGGGCGTAGTTGGATTCAACTATGGCTACACCTTC. Encoded protein: CASSLKGGVVGFNYGYTF.

V is TRBV25-1 and J is TRBJ1-2; D unresolved. Looked up from germline, CDR1 is MGHDK and CDR2 is SYGVNS. The length of the CDR3 is 12 residues. Trimming stripped 5 bases from V and 2 bases from J, with 6 bases between. The CDR3 protein is CASSIHNYGYTF. The CDR3 DNA sequence: TGTGCCAGCAGTATACACAACTATGGCTACACCTTC.

The chain couples TRBV5-6 to TRBJ2-5; TRBD1 matches 9 bases. Per germline, CDR1 SGHDT and CDR2 YYEEEE. V lost 10 bases and J lost 7; bases outside the gene matches: 8. The CDR3 covers 12 residues. In DNA form, the CDR3 reads TGTGCCTCCTCCGGGACAGGGAGGACCCAGTACTTC. Amino acid sequence: CASSGTGRTQYF. The entire variable domain, with the rest obtained from reference TRBV5-6 and TRBJ2-5, is as follows: DAGVTQSPTHLIKTRGQQVTLRCSPKSGHDTVSWYQQALGQGPQFIFQYYEEEERQRGNFPDRFSGHQFPNYSSELNVNALLLGDSALYLCASSGTGRTQYFGPGTRLLVL.

The J gene is TRBJ2-2, the V gene TRBV5-4; D is possibly TRBD2 (5 bases). The V end was cut by 4 bases, the J end by 3 bases, with 16 bases between. Looked up from germline, CDR1 is SGHNT and CDR2 is YYREEE (reference sequence). This CDR3 has 16 amino acids. This CDR3 reads CASSTRTDWYTGELFF. The CDR3 bases are TGTGCCAGCAGCACCCGGACGGACTGGTACACCGGGGAGCTGTTTTTT.

The rearrangement uses TRBV5-1 and TRBJ2-2; D call uncertain. CDR1 is SGHRS and CDR2 is YFSETQ in the germline V gene. Trimming stripped 7 bases from V and 2 bases from J, with 12 bases between. CDR3 length: 14 amino acids. CDR3 sequence reads: CASERTLNTGELFF. In DNA, the CDR3 is TGCGCCAGCGAGCGAACTCTAAACACCGGGGAGCTGTTTTTT. The entire variable domain, with the rest obtained from reference TRBV5-1 and TRBJ2-2, is as follows: KAGVTQTPRYLIKTRGQQVTLSCSPISGHRSVSWYQQTPGQGLQFLFEYFSETQRNKGNFPGRFSGRQFSNSRSEMNVSTLELGDSALYLCASERTLNTGELFFGEGSRLTVL.

This clone was observed once. The chain uses TRBV11-1 and TRBJ2-7; TRBD1 might be the D (5 bases). This CDR3 comprises 15 residues. V gave up 2 bases and J gave up 1 base, with 12 bases separating them. CDR1 SGHAT and CDR2 FQDESV come from the germline V gene (reference sequence). CDR3 region: CASSLQGPPSYEQYF. CDR3 nucleotides: TGTGCCAGCAGCTTACAGGGCCCCCCTTCCTACGAGCAGTACTTC. Together with reference TRBV11-1 and TRBJ2-7, the CDR3 gives the full variable domain: EAEVAQSPRYKITEKSQAVAFWCDPISGHATLYWYRQILGQGPELLVQFQDESVVDDSQLPKDRFSAERLKGVDSTLKIQPAELGDSAMYLCASSLQGPPSYEQYFGPGTRLTVT.

This chain connects TRBV5-8 to TRBJ1-5; D call uncertain. The length of the CDR3 is 18 residues. From germline, CDR1 is SGHTS and CDR2 YDEGEE. V lost 6 bases to trimming and J lost 10 bases, with 32 bases between them. The CDR3 sequence: CASTLDGSSAGLTRPQHF. CDR3 bases: TGTGCCAGCACCCTGGACGGTTCTAGCGCCGGTCTCACCCGACCCCAGCATTTT.